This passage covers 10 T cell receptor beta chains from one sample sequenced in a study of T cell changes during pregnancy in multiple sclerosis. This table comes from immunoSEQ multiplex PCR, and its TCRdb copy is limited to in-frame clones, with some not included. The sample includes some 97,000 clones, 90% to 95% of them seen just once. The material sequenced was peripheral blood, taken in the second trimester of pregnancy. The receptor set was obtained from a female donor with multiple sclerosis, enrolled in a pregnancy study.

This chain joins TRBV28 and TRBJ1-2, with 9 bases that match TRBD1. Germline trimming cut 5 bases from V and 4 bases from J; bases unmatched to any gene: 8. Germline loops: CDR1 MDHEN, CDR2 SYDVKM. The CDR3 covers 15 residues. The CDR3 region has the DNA TGTGCCAGCAGTCCTACAGGGGGCGTAGGCTATGGCTACACCTTC. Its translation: CASSPTGGVGYGYTF.

In nucleotides, the CDR3 is TGTGCCAGCAGCTTGGGACAGGGGAGCACTGAAGCTTTCTTT. The encoded protein is CASSLGQGSTEAFF. V usage is TRBV5-6 and J usage is TRBJ1-1; TRBD1 matches at 8 bases. CDR3 length: 14 residues. Germline-derived CDR1 and CDR2 are SGHDT and YYEEEE. V shed 0 bases, J shed 4 bases, and the junction held 2 bases outside the gene matches.

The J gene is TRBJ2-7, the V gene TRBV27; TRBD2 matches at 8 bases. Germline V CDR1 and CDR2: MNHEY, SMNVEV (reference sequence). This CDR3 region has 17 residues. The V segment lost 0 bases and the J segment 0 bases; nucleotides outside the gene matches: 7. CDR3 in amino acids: CASSLSGLARSSYEQYF. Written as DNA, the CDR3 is TGTGCCAGCAGTTTATCCGGACTAGCAAGGAGCTCCTACGAGCAGTACTTC.

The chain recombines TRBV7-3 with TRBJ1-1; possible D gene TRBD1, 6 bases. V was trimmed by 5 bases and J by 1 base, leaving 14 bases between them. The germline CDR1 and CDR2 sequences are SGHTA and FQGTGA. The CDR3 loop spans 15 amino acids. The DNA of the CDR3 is TGTGCCAGCAGCCCCTTCGGGGGGGCGAACACTGAAGCTTTCTTT. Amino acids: CASSPFGGANTEAFF.

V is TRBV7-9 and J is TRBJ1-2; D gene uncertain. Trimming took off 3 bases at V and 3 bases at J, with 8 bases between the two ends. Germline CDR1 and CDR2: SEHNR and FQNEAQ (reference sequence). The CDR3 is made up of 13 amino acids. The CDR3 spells CASSLGRDYGYTF. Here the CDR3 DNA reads TGTGCCAGCAGCTTGGGGAGGGACTATGGCTACACCTTC.

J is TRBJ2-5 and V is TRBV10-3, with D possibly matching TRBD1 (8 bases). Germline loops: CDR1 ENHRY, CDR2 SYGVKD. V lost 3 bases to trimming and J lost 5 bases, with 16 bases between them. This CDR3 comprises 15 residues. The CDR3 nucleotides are TGTGCCATCAGTGACCCCGGACAGGGAGGGGAGACCCAGTACTTC. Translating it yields CAISDPGQGGETQYF.

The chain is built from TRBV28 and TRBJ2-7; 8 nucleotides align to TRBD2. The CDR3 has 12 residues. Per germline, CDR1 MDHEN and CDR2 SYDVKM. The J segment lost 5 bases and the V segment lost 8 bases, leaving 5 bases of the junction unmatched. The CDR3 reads CASRSGIDEQYF. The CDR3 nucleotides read TGTGCCAGCCGTAGCGGGATAGACGAGCAGTACTTC.

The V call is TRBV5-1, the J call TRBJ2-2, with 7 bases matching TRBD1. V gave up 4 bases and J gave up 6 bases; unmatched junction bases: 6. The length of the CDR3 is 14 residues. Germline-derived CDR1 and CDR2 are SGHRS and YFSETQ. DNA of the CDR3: TGCGCCAGCAGCGGGGTCACAGGGGCCGGGGAGCTGTTTTTT. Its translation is CASSGVTGAGELFF.

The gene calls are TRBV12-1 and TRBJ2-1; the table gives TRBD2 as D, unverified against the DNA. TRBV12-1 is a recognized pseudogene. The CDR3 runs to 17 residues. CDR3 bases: TGTGCCAGCAGCCGAGCGGGATCGACCTCGATTTACAATGAGCAGTTCTTC. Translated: CASSRAGSTSIYNEQFF.

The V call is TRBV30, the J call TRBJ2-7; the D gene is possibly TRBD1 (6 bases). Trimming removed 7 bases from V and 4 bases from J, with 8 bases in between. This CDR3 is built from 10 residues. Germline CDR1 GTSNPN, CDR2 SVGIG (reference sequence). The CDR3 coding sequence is TGTGCCTCGGGACAATACGAGCAGTACTTC. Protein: CASGQYEQYF. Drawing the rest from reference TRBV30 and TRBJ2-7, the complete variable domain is SQTIHQWPATLVQPVGSPLSLECTVEGTSNPNLYWYRQAAGRGLQLLFYSVGIGQISSEVPQNLSASRPQDRQFILSSKKLLLSDSGFYLCASGQYEQYFGPGTRLTVT.